The 5 T cell receptor beta chains given below trace back to one sample, sequenced in a study of blood T cell repertoires in COVID-19. The table came from immunoSEQ multiplex PCR; TCRdb's copy has only in-frame clones and leaves some out. Counted here are around 370,000 clones, roughly 86% occurring once; the ten biggest clones make up 7.3%. The sequencing input was peripheral blood. Source of these receptors: an older woman with COVID-19, enrolled during active disease.

This rearrangement joins TRBV2 to TRBJ2-2; possibly TRBD2 for D (7 bases). This CDR3 spans 15 amino acids. Germline V gene lookup returns CDR1 SNHLY and CDR2 FYNNEI. V lost 7 bases to trimming and J lost 3 bases, with 15 bases between them. The CDR3 loop reads CASIERGGDTGELFF. DNA of the CDR3: TGTGCCAGCATCGAGAGGGGGGGTGACACCGGGGAGCTGTTTTTT.

This sequence joins TRBV2 and TRBJ2-3; 7 bases fit TRBD1. The CDR3 is 14 amino acids. The V segment lost 6 bases and the J segment 2 bases; nucleotides outside the gene matches: 5. CDR1 and CDR2 from the germline V gene are SNHLY and FYNNEI. The CDR3 DNA sequence: TGTGCCAGCAGAGGGGGCTTCAACACAGATACGCAGTATTTT. Residues: CASRGGFNTDTQYF. The whole variable domain, remainder taken from reference TRBV2 and TRBJ2-3, is EPEVTQTPSHQVTQMGQEVILRCVPISNHLYFYWYRQILGQKVEFLVSFYNNEISEKSEIFDDQFSVERPDGSNFTLKIRSTKLEDSAMYFCASRGGFNTDTQYFGPGTRLTVL.

CDR3 bases: TGTGCCAGCTCTCCAGACAGGGGTAATGAGCAGTTCTTC. Protein sequence: CASSPDRGNEQFF. The V and J genes are TRBV18 and TRBJ2-1, with 8 bases identical to TRBD1. The CDR3 runs 13 residues. The trim removed 6 bases at V and 7 bases at J, leaving 5 bases unmatched. Per germline, CDR1 KGHSH and CDR2 LQKENI.

In nucleotides, the CDR3 is TGTGCCATCAGTGAGTCGGGGCCCACTGAAGCTTTCTTT. Protein product: CAISESGPTEAFF. The chain has TRBV10-3 and TRBJ1-1, with a possible D match to TRBD1 (5 bases). Germline V gene sequence: CDR1 ENHRY, CDR2 SYGVKD. There are 13 residues in the CDR3. V lost 0 bases, J lost 4 bases, and 6 bases lay in between.

This sequence joins TRBV24-1 and TRBJ2-7, with 12 bases lining up with TRBD2. Germline V CDR1 and CDR2: KGHDR, SFDVKD. This CDR3 is built from 15 residues. J was trimmed by 6 bases and V by 3 bases; bases with no gene match: 5. CDR3 bases: TGTGCCACCAGTGATCCCCGGACTAGCGGGGTCGAGCAGTACTTC. As protein: CATSDPRTSGVEQYF.